Listed here are 32 T cell receptor beta chains from one sample, sequenced in a study of cytomegalovirus exposure and HLA in healthy donors. The study ran its PCR with 60 Vbeta and 13 Jbeta primers. Sequenced by immunoSEQ multiplex PCR; TCRdb stores in-frame clones only, minus some. The table includes about 160,000 clones, around 84% detected once. The sequenced material came from PBMCs. Receptor source: a male donor in good health and CMV-seropositive.

The chain combines TRBV27 with TRBJ2-1, with TRBD1 matching 7 bases. Germline V gives CDR1 MNHEY, CDR2 SMNVEV (reference sequence). The CDR3 is 15 amino acids. Trimming cost V 3 bases and J 5 bases; bases outside gene matches: 7. Here the CDR3 DNA reads TGTGCCAGCAGTTTCCCCGGGACAGCCAACAATGAGCAGTTCTTC. Translated: CASSFPGTANNEQFF.

This rearrangement joins TRBV11-2 to TRBJ1-4, with a weak D call TRBD1 (6 bases). The V gene's germline CDR1 is SGHAT and CDR2 FQNNGV. CDR3 size: 14 residues. The V gene lost 3 bases and the J gene lost 3 bases, with 8 bases spanning the gap. CDR3 protein: CASSLGAANEKLFF. CDR3 coding DNA: TGTGCCAGCAGCTTGGGGGCGGCTAATGAAAAACTGTTTTTT. The complete variable domain, with remaining parts taken from reference TRBV11-2 and TRBJ1-4, reads EAGVAQSPRYKIIEKRQSVAFWCNPISGHATLYWYQQILGQGPKLLIQFQNNGVVDDSQLPKDRFSAERLKGVDSTLKIQPAKLEDSAVYLCASSLGAANEKLFFGSGTQLSVL.

V and J are TRBV6-5 and TRBJ1-5, with 9 nucleotides matching TRBD1. CDR1 MNHEY and CDR2 SVGAGI come from the germline V gene. This CDR3 has 15 residues. The junction had 4 bases not matched to a gene; V was cut back by 7 bases and J by 0 bases. The CDR3 here is CASKRQGDSNQPQHF. The CDR3 nucleotides read TGTGCCAGCAAAAGACAGGGGGATAGCAATCAGCCCCAGCATTTT.

The rearrangement joins TRBV11-2 to TRBJ2-7, with 7 bases that match TRBD2. CDR3 length: 15 amino acids. The junction had 12 bases not matched to a gene; V was cut back by 5 bases and J by 5 bases. Germline lookup yields CDR1 SGHAT and CDR2 FQNNGV. The CDR3 spells CASSPSSGIMNEQYF. In nucleotides, the CDR3 is TGTGCCAGCAGCCCTTCTAGCGGAATAATGAACGAGCAGTACTTC. Looking up the rest from reference TRBV11-2 and TRBJ2-7 gives the full variable domain: EAGVAQSPRYKIIEKRQSVAFWCNPISGHATLYWYQQILGQGPKLLIQFQNNGVVDDSQLPKDRFSAERLKGVDSTLKIQPAKLEDSAVYLCASSPSSGIMNEQYFGPGTRLTVT.

The sample holds one count of this clone. The rearrangement joins TRBV28 to TRBJ1-2; D might be TRBD1 (5 bases). The CDR3 length is 15 residues. Germline V gene lookup returns CDR1 MDHEN and CDR2 SYDVKM. Trimming stripped 4 bases from V and 0 bases from J, with 12 bases between. The CDR3 spells CASSSPGGANYGYTF. CDR3 sequence (DNA): TGTGCCAGCAGTTCCCCGGGGGGGGCTAACTATGGCTACACCTTC.

This chain links TRBV10-1 with TRBJ1-4; the match to TRBD1 covers 7 bases. CDR3 length equals 14 residues. The V and J ends lost 3 bases and 5 bases, in that order; junction bases with no gene match: 3. Germline V CDR1 and CDR2: WNHNN, SYGVQD (reference sequence). CDR3 DNA sequence: TGCGCCAGCAGTGACGGCAGGGGGAATGAAAAACTGTTTTTT. Residues: CASSDGRGNEKLFF.

The chain employs TRBV28 and TRBJ1-1, with TRBD1 as a possible D gene (5 bases). Germline CDR1 is MDHEN and CDR2 is SYDVKM. Trimming stripped 7 bases from V and 11 bases from J, with 20 bases between. This CDR3 contains 13 residues. DNA of the CDR3: TGTGCCAGCATCCTTTCAGGCGGGGGAAGCGCTTTCTTT. It translates to CASILSGGGSAFF.

The chain recombines TRBV7-2 with TRBJ2-7; 7 positions match TRBD2. With 0 bases clipped from V and 5 bases from J, the junction kept 1 base outside the gene matches. CDR3 length: 13 amino acids. Germline V gene lookup returns CDR1 SGHTA and CDR2 FQGNSA. The CDR3 is CASSLASGDEQYF. CDR3 sequence (DNA): TGTGCCAGCAGCTTAGCGAGCGGGGACGAGCAGTACTTC. The full variable domain, with the rest looked up from reference TRBV7-2 and TRBJ2-7, is GAGVSQSPSNKVTEKGKDVELRCDPISGHTALYWYRQSLGQGLEFLIYFQGNSAPDKSGLPSDRFSAERTGGSVSTLTIQRTQQEDSAVYLCASSLASGDEQYFGPGTRLTVT.

V and J are TRBV7-9 and TRBJ2-7, with 8 bases lining up with TRBD2. This CDR3 comprises 14 residues. The trim removed 8 bases at V and 4 bases at J, leaving 10 bases unmatched. Germline loops: CDR1 SEHNR, CDR2 FQNEAQ (reference sequence). CDR3 sequence: CASGLLGGGYEQYF. The CDR3 bases are TGTGCCAGCGGATTACTCGGGGGGGGGTACGAGCAGTACTTC. The full variable domain, completed using reference TRBV7-9 and TRBJ2-7, is DTGVSQNPRHKITKRGQNVTFRCDPISEHNRLYWYRQTLGQGPEFLTYFQNEAQLEKSRLLSDRFSAERPKGSFSTLEIQRTEQGDSAMYLCASGLLGGGYEQYFGPGTRLTVT.

Concerning this clone itself: The junction does not match germline at one end; this may be a read error. V usage is TRBV6-1 and J usage is TRBJ2-7; 7 bases are shared with TRBD2. The CDR3 has 12 amino acids. Germline V CDR1 and CDR2: MNHNS, SASEGT. CDR3 in amino acids: CASSEGGVSRTF. The DNA of the CDR3 is TGTGCCAGCAGTGAGGGGGGGGTCAGCCGAACTTTC.

Concerning this clone itself: The sample holds other DNA sequences that translate to the same CDR3. The J gene is TRBJ1-1, the V gene TRBV9; maybe TRBD1 (5 bases). V dropped 2 bases and J dropped 4 bases, with 12 bases sitting between them. Germline lookup yields CDR1 SGDLS and CDR2 YYNGEE. The CDR3 loop spans 14 amino acids. The CDR3 nucleotides are TGTGCCAGCAGCGTTGGGGGGGGGACCACTGAAGCTTTCTTT. It yields the protein CASSVGGGTTEAFF. Looking up the rest from reference TRBV9 and TRBJ1-1 gives the full variable domain: DSGVTQTPKHLITATGQRVTLRCSPRSGDLSVYWYQQSLDQGLQFLIQYYNGEERAKGNILERFSAQQFPDLHSELNLSSLELGDSALYFCASSVGGGTTEAFFGQGTRLTVV.

The chain is built from TRBV5-1 and TRBJ1-1, with 8 bases lining up with TRBD1. There are 16 residues in the CDR3. Trimming cost V 1 base and J 5 bases; bases outside gene matches: 10. CDR1 SGHRS and CDR2 YFSETQ come from the germline V gene. The chain's CDR3 is CASSLRAGGAGTEAFF. The DNA for the CDR3 is TGCGCCAGCAGCTTGAGGGCAGGGGGCGCGGGAACTGAAGCTTTCTTT.

V usage is TRBV5-1 and J usage is TRBJ1-1, with unresolved D. Between the trimmed V and J ends, which lost 3 bases and 4 bases, there was a span of 13 bases. Germline CDR1 reads SGHRS; CDR2 reads YFSETQ. CDR3 length: 14 residues. The CDR3 loop reads CASSSSFEGTEAFF. CDR3 coding DNA: TGCGCCAGCAGCTCCTCTTTTGAGGGCACTGAAGCTTTCTTT.

The count of this clone is one. CDR3 residues: CASSLLGGMNTEAFF. CDR3 bases: TGTGCCAGCAGTTTATTAGGGGGTATGAACACTGAAGCTTTCTTT. The V gene is TRBV27, the J gene TRBJ1-1; a weak D match, TRBD1 (6 bases). Germline CDR1 MNHEY, CDR2 SMNVEV (reference sequence). The CDR3 spans 15 residues. V was shortened by 1 base and J by 0 bases, with 9 bases between the two germline ends.

This clone was counted only a few times. The chain links TRBV29-1 to TRBJ2-1; possibly TRBD1 for D (6 bases). Germline V lookup: CDR1 SQVTM, CDR2 ANQGSEA. This CDR3 comprises 11 residues. V lost 4 bases to trimming and J lost 12 bases, with 13 bases between them. The CDR3 DNA is TGCAGCGTTGTAGCCCCACAGGGGCAGTTCTTC. Residues: CSVVAPQGQFF.

This clone was found once. The chain uses TRBV5-1 and TRBJ2-1; 8 bases align to TRBD1. V shed 0 bases, J shed 6 bases, and the junction held 8 bases outside the gene matches. Germline CDR1 SGHRS, CDR2 YFSETQ. There are 16 residues in the CDR3. The CDR3 is CASSLEGQGAGNEQFF. The CDR3 DNA sequence: TGCGCCAGCAGCTTGGAGGGGCAGGGGGCGGGCAATGAGCAGTTCTTC.

The V gene is TRBV9, the J gene TRBJ2-1; 7 positions match TRBD2. Germline CDR1 and CDR2: SGDLS and YYNGEE. The CDR3 is 15 residues long. V trimming: 0 bases; J trimming: 5 bases; junction bases outside the gene matches: 5. The CDR3 DNA reads TGTGCCAGCAGCGTAGAGGGACTACGAAACAATGAGCAGTTCTTC. Residues: CASSVEGLRNNEQFF.

CDR3 bases: TGCGCCAGCAGCCAAGATCCCCGCAGTAACTACGAGCAGTACTTC. This translates into CASSQDPRSNYEQYF. This chain uses TRBV4-3 with TRBJ2-7; D call uncertain. This CDR3 has 15 residues. Germline V gene sequence: CDR1 LGHNA, CDR2 YSLEER. The V end lost 0 bases, the J end lost 3 bases, and 12 bases lay between the germline ends.

This chain links TRBV30 with TRBJ2-5; weak D call: TRBD2 (6 bases). Germline V gives CDR1 GTSNPN, CDR2 SVGIG (reference sequence). The CDR3 covers 13 residues. Deletions cut 7 bases from V and 4 bases from J, with 16 bases between. CDR3 DNA: TGTGCCTCCTCGAGGATGGGGGGAGAGACCCAGTACTTC. Its protein is CASSRMGGETQYF. The whole variable domain, filled in from reference TRBV30 and TRBJ2-5, reads SQTIHQWPATLVQPVGSPLSLECTVEGTSNPNLYWYRQAAGRGLQLLFYSVGIGQISSEVPQNLSASRPQDRQFILSSKKLLLSDSGFYLCASSRMGGETQYFGPGTRLLVL.

This chain uses TRBV7-9 with TRBJ1-1; D is possibly TRBD1 (6 bases). Per germline, CDR1 SEHNR and CDR2 FQNEAQ (reference sequence). The V end was cut by 2 bases, the J end by 7 bases, with 11 bases between. The CDR3 runs to 13 residues. CDR3 in DNA: TGTGCCAGCAGCTTAATTTTCAGGGGTGAAGCTTTCTTT. It encodes CASSLIFRGEAFF.

This clone was recorded only once. The V call is TRBV7-7, the J call TRBJ2-5; TRBD2 matches at 10 bases. Germline V gene sequence: CDR1 SSHAT, CDR2 FNYEAQ (reference sequence). V gave up 3 bases and J gave up 5 bases; unmatched junction bases: 6. The CDR3 is 15 amino acids. As DNA, the CDR3 is TGTGCCAGCAGCTTCGGGACTAGCGAGCTTGAGACCCAGTACTTC. This codes for CASSFGTSELETQYF.

The chain links TRBV9 to TRBJ1-1; TRBD1 matches 7 bases. Germline V CDR1 and CDR2: SGDLS, YYNGEE. CDR3 length: 14 residues. V was pared by 3 bases and J by 1 base, with 3 bases of the junction left unmatched. CDR3 DNA sequence: TGTGCCAGCAGCGGCGGGACAGAGAACACTGAAGCTTTCTTT. Its translation: CASSGGTENTEAFF.

This chain links TRBV9 with TRBJ2-1, with TRBD2 matching 11 bases. CDR3 size: 19 residues. J was trimmed by 6 bases and V by 4 bases; bases with no gene match: 18. Per germline, CDR1 SGDLS and CDR2 YYNGEE. CDR3 nucleotide sequence: TGTGCCAGCAGCCTCCGCGGACAGGGGCTAGCGGGGGGCCTCAATGAGCAGTTCTTC. This encodes CASSLRGQGLAGGLNEQFF.

The chain carries TRBV5-1 and TRBJ2-1; 10 bases fit TRBD1. The germline gives CDR1 SGHRS, CDR2 YFSETQ. Trimming took 3 bases from V and 8 from J; bases not matched to a gene: 23. CDR3 length: 20 amino acids. Here the CDR3 reads CASSYRGDRGSGMPRHEQFF. CDR3 nucleotides: TGCGCCAGCAGCTACCGGGGGGACAGGGGATCGGGGATGCCGAGGCATGAGCAGTTCTTC.

V and J are TRBV11-2 and TRBJ1-1; TRBD1 matches 7 bases. The germline V gene has CDR1 SGHAT and CDR2 FQNNGV. The CDR3 is 15 residues long. V shed 3 bases and J 4 bases; nucleotides not matched to a gene: 8. CDR3 bases: TGTGCCAGCAGCTTCACTACAGGGGCGGGCACTGAAGCTTTCTTT. Amino acids: CASSFTTGAGTEAFF.

The chain has TRBV6-5 and TRBJ2-5; D uncertain. Looked up from germline, CDR1 is MNHEY and CDR2 is SVGAGI. The CDR3 is made up of 13 amino acids. Between the trimmed V and J ends, which lost 1 base and 4 bases, there was a span of 7 bases. CDR3 sequence (DNA): TGTGCCAGCAGTTACTTCGGCGGAGAGACCCAGTACTTC. This encodes CASSYFGGETQYF.

The chain links TRBV5-1 to TRBJ2-7, with 12 bases matching TRBD1. The V gene end was trimmed by 4 bases and the J gene end by 4 bases; junction bases not matched to a gene: 9. The CDR3 is 16 amino acids. CDR1 SGHRS and CDR2 YFSETQ come from the germline V gene. CDR3 DNA: TGCGCCAGCAGCCCCACCGGGACAGGGGGCGGGTACGAGCAGTACTTC. Protein: CASSPTGTGGGYEQYF.

J is TRBJ2-7 and V is TRBV4-3; D not resolved. V dropped 2 bases and J dropped 3 bases, with 14 bases sitting between them. The CDR3 has 15 amino acids. Germline CDR1 reads LGHNA; CDR2 reads YSLEER. As DNA, the CDR3 is TGCGCCAGCAGCCAATTACAAACAGAAGTCTACGAGCAGTACTTC. It translates to CASSQLQTEVYEQYF.

The rearrangement joins TRBV18 to TRBJ2-7, with 9 bases matching TRBD2. The trim removed 3 bases at V and 7 bases at J, leaving 7 bases unmatched. The CDR3 is 14 amino acids. Germline loops: CDR1 KGHSH, CDR2 LQKENI. The CDR3 here is CASSPVGLAGEQYF. The CDR3 DNA is TGTGCCAGCTCACCGGTAGGTCTAGCGGGAGAGCAGTACTTC.

The rearrangement uses TRBV18 and TRBJ1-2; D ambiguous. The CDR3 totals 16 residues. Germline assignment: CDR1 KGHSH and CDR2 LQKENI. V was shortened by 2 bases and J by 0 bases, with 13 bases between the two germline ends. The DNA of the CDR3 is TGTGCCAGCTCACCATCAGTAGGAGAAGCTAACTATGGCTACACCTTC. Translating gives CASSPSVGEANYGYTF.

This clone was recorded only once. The chain combines TRBV28 with TRBJ2-7, with 11 bases fitting TRBD1. The length of the CDR3 is 15 residues. Germline V gene lookup returns CDR1 MDHEN and CDR2 SYDVKM. Losses at the gene ends were 6 bases for V and 4 bases for J; bases not matched to a gene: 8. The CDR3 bases are TGTGCCAGCAGAATATCCGGGACAGGGGGGTACGAGCAGTACTTC. Amino acid sequence: CASRISGTGGYEQYF.

J is TRBJ2-6 and V is TRBV4-2, with a possible D match to TRBD1 (6 bases). This CDR3 region has 18 residues. CDR1 and CDR2 from the germline V gene are LGHNA and YNFKEQ. The ends were cut back, 1 base at V and 0 bases at J, with 13 bases in the middle. CDR3 nucleotide sequence: TGTGCCAGCAGCCAAGGGACAGTAACAAGCTCTGGGGCCAACGTCCTGACTTTC. This sequence encodes CASSQGTVTSSGANVLTF.